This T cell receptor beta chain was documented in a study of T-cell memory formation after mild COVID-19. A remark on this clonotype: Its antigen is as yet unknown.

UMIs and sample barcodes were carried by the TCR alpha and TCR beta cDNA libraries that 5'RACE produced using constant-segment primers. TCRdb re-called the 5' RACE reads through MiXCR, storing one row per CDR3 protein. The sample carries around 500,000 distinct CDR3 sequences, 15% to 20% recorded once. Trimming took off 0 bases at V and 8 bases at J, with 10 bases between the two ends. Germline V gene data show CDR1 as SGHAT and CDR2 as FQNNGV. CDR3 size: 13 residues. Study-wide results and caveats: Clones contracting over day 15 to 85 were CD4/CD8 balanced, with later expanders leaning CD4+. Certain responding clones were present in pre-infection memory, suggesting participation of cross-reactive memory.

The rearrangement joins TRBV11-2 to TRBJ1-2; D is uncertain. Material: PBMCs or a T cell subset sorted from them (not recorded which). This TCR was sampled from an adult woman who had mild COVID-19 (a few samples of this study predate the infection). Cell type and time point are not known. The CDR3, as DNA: TGTGCCAGCAGCTTAGAGCGATCCGGGGGCTACACCTTC. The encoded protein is CASSLERSGGYTF.